The 27 T cell receptor beta chains below were found in one sample sequenced in a study of shared clonotypes between healthy human individuals (dated by TCRdb to about 2020). Receptors were amplified or captured by the immunoSEQ multiplex PCR assay. TCRdb provides this immuneACCESS table in a form limited to in-frame rearrangements. Some clones are lacking; in checked studies, under half of them reflect an unresolved V gene, and why the rest are absent is not known. The sample yields some 1,100,000 clones; about four fifths were counted once. The ten largest clonotypes hold under 0.6% of the sample. The sequencing input was memory CD4+ T cells from PBMCs. The cell subset or site label here, explained by the study, means: CD45RA-negative fraction. The receptor set was obtained from a man aged 18 to 35 in good health. Some clones in this sample may be carry-over from other donors' samples.

As to this clone: One junction end disagrees with the germline gene, perhaps due to a read error. This chain uses TRBV13 with TRBJ2-2; 8 nucleotides line up with TRBD2. In germline, CDR1 is PRHDT, CDR2 FYEKMQ (reference sequence). This CDR3 is 14 amino acids long. The DNA of the CDR3 is TGTGCCAGCAGCTTTAGCGGGAACGCCGGGGAGCTGTTTTTT. It encodes CASSFSGNAGELFF.

The CDR3 DNA reads TGTGCCAGCAGTGGCTCTACAGGGGGGTACTATGGCTACACCTTC. Protein sequence: CASSGSTGGYYGYTF. This chain joins TRBV6-1 and TRBJ1-2; 8 nucleotides align to TRBD1. Per germline, CDR1 MNHNS and CDR2 SASEGT. The CDR3 covers 15 residues. J was trimmed by 3 bases and V by 4 bases; bases with no gene match: 7.

The rearrangement joins TRBV20-1 to TRBJ2-1, with D unclear. The V end lost 3 bases, the J end lost 10 bases, and 10 bases lay between the germline ends. Germline V gives CDR1 DFQATT, CDR2 SNEGSKA (reference sequence). This CDR3 comprises 11 residues. The CDR3 loop is CSASYLGEQFF. CDR3 DNA: TGCAGTGCTAGTTACTTAGGCGAGCAGTTCTTC.

The V gene is TRBV5-1, the J gene TRBJ2-2; D is tentatively TRBD1 or TRBD2 (5 bases each). CDR1 SGHRS and CDR2 YFSETQ come from the germline V gene. The CDR3 consists of 16 residues. The V gene lost 2 bases and the J gene lost 2 bases, with 13 bases spanning the gap. CDR3 nucleotide sequence: TGCGCCAGCAGCTTTTGGGGGACGGCAAACACCGGGGAGCTGTTTTTT. Its protein product is CASSFWGTANTGELFF. Based on the CDR3 plus reference TRBV5-1 and TRBJ2-2, the full variable domain is KAGVTQTPRYLIKTRGQQVTLSCSPISGHRSVSWYQQTPGQGLQFLFEYFSETQRNKGNFPGRFSGRQFSNSRSEMNVSTLELGDSALYLCASSFWGTANTGELFFGEGSRLTVL.

This clone was seen more than once but under ten times. V and J are TRBV25-1 and TRBJ2-1; weak D call: TRBD2 (5 bases). The germline gives CDR1 MGHDK, CDR2 SYGVNS. V was trimmed by 3 bases and J by 9 bases, leaving 21 bases between them. The CDR3 has 16 amino acids. This CDR3 is CASSDVAGHYSGEQFF. Written as DNA, the CDR3 is TGTGCCAGCAGTGATGTGGCGGGCCACTACAGCGGTGAGCAGTTCTTC.

The gene calls are TRBV7-3 and TRBJ2-7; 7 nucleotides agree with TRBD1. The CDR3 sequence is 13 residues long. Germline V gene data show CDR1 as SGHTA and CDR2 as FQGTGA. J gave up 3 bases and V 5 bases, and 4 bases lay outside the gene matches. CDR3: CASSKGQFYEQYF. The CDR3 DNA follows: TGTGCCAGCAGCAAGGGACAGTTCTACGAGCAGTACTTC.

This clone was seen a single time. The chain combines TRBV28 with TRBJ2-1, with 7 bases aligning to TRBD2. Germline V gene sequence: CDR1 MDHEN, CDR2 SYDVKM. This CDR3 has 13 residues. Trimming removed 8 bases from V and 0 bases from J; junction bases left unmatched: 1. Here the CDR3 DNA reads TGTGCCAGCGGGAGGGCCTCCTACAATGAGCAGTTCTTC. Encoded protein: CASGRASYNEQFF.

This sequence joins TRBV2 and TRBJ2-7; 7 nucleotides agree with TRBD2. The ends lost 6 bases at V and 4 bases at J; junction bases unmatched: 21. Germline lookup yields CDR1 SNHLY and CDR2 FYNNEI. The CDR3 totals 18 residues. CDR3 sequence: CASRTRVLGGAGLYEQYF. In DNA form, the CDR3 reads TGTGCCAGCAGGACTCGAGTGCTCGGGGGAGCGGGACTATACGAGCAGTACTTC.

The chain recombines TRBV11-3 with TRBJ2-3, with D maybe TRBD2 (6 bases). From germline, CDR1 is SGHNT and CDR2 YENEEA. This CDR3 has 15 amino acids. V lost 3 bases, J lost 2 bases, and 12 bases lay in between. CDR3 sequence (DNA): TGTGCCAGCAGCTTTTCGGGAGCGGTCACAGATACGCAGTATTTT. Protein sequence: CASSFSGAVTDTQYF.

Concerning this clone itself: This specimen includes other DNA sequences encoding the same CDR3. The V and J genes are TRBV11-2 and TRBJ2-5; unclear D gene. The CDR3 length is 13 residues. V was trimmed by 2 bases and J by 4 bases, leaving 8 bases between them. Germline V gene data show CDR1 as SGHAT and CDR2 as FQNNGV. As DNA, the CDR3 is TGTGCCAGCAGCTTAAGAGCCGGAGAGACCCAGTACTTC. Its protein is CASSLRAGETQYF.

This clone showed up just once. The rearrangement joins TRBV7-2 to TRBJ2-5; 10 bases align to TRBD1. Germline V gene lookup returns CDR1 SGHTA and CDR2 FQGNSA. This CDR3 has 14 amino acids. V shed 5 bases, J shed 5 bases, and the junction held 5 bases outside the gene matches. The CDR3: CASSATGGAETQYF. CDR3 nucleotides: TGTGCCAGCAGCGCGACAGGGGGCGCCGAGACCCAGTACTTC.

The rearrangement joins TRBV9 to TRBJ2-1; 9 positions match TRBD2. Germline CDR1 is SGDLS and CDR2 is YYNGEE. The V gene end was trimmed by 1 base and the J gene end by 9 bases; junction bases not matched to a gene: 11. The CDR3 is 16 amino acids. The CDR3 DNA is TGTGCCAGCAGCGTAAGTCCTGCGGGAGGGAACCTTGAGCAGTTCTTC. This gives the protein CASSVSPAGGNLEQFF.

The rearrangement joins TRBV2 to TRBJ2-2, with 8 bases lining up with TRBD1. The V gene end was trimmed by 2 bases and the J gene end by 4 bases; junction bases not matched to a gene: 3. CDR3 length: 15 residues. Germline V CDR1 and CDR2: SNHLY, FYNNEI. CDR3 sequence reads: CASSEQGAATGELFF. The CDR3 region has the DNA TGTGCCAGCAGTGAACAGGGGGCCGCCACCGGGGAGCTGTTTTTT. The full variable domain, rest sourced from reference TRBV2 and TRBJ2-2, is EPEVTQTPSHQVTQMGQEVILRCVPISNHLYFYWYRQILGQKVEFLVSFYNNEISEKSEIFDDQFSVERPDGSNFTLKIRSTKLEDSAMYFCASSEQGAATGELFFGEGSRLTVL.

CDR3 coding DNA: TGTGCCACCTGGACAGTGGGTGAAAAACTGTTTTTT. It codes for CATWTVGEKLFF. This chain joins TRBV10-3 and TRBJ1-4; a weak D match, TRBD1 (6 bases). The V gene lost 10 bases and the J gene lost 7 bases, with 13 bases spanning the gap. The CDR3 has 12 amino acids. Germline V gene lookup returns CDR1 ENHRY and CDR2 SYGVKD.

On this clone: Other DNA sequences of this sample code for an identical CDR3. The rearrangement joins TRBV2 to TRBJ2-3; the match to TRBD1 covers 10 bases. V shed 6 bases, J shed 3 bases, and the junction held 3 bases outside the gene matches. The CDR3 consists of 14 residues. CDR1 is SNHLY and CDR2 is FYNNEI in the germline V gene. The CDR3 sequence: CASSMDRGTDTQYF. Written as DNA, the CDR3 is TGTGCCAGCAGCATGGACAGGGGGACAGATACGCAGTATTTT. The variable domain in full, with the rest retrieved from reference TRBV2 and TRBJ2-3, is EPEVTQTPSHQVTQMGQEVILRCVPISNHLYFYWYRQILGQKVEFLVSFYNNEISEKSEIFDDQFSVERPDGSNFTLKIRSTKLEDSAMYFCASSMDRGTDTQYFGPGTRLTVL.

This clone was seen a handful of times. Here the CDR3 reads CASSRDRGDDRNTIYF. The CDR3 region has the DNA TGTGCCAGCAGCAGGGACAGGGGGGACGACAGAAACACCATATATTTT. The genes are TRBV5-6 and TRBJ1-3, with TRBD1 matching 11 bases. The germline V gene encodes CDR1 SGHDT and CDR2 YYEEEE. The V segment lost 4 bases and the J segment 5 bases; nucleotides outside the gene matches: 8. This CDR3 has 16 residues. The whole variable domain, remainder taken from reference TRBV5-6 and TRBJ1-3, is DAGVTQSPTHLIKTRGQQVTLRCSPKSGHDTVSWYQQALGQGPQFIFQYYEEEERQRGNFPDRFSGHQFPNYSSELNVNALLLGDSALYLCASSRDRGDDRNTIYFGEGSWLTVV.

The chain uses TRBV7-9 and TRBJ2-3; D not certain. The CDR3 contains 14 residues. Looked up from germline, CDR1 is SEHNR and CDR2 is FQNEAQ (reference sequence). V was trimmed by 4 bases and J by 4 bases, leaving 12 bases between them. CDR3 amino acids: CASSSGVLADTQYF. CDR3 DNA: TGTGCCAGCAGCTCCGGAGTCTTGGCAGATACGCAGTATTTT.

This clone was counted only a few times. This chain uses TRBV5-4 with TRBJ2-1; D is unclear. The CDR3 length is 15 residues. V gave up 2 bases and J gave up 4 bases, with 13 bases separating them. The V gene's germline CDR1 is SGHNT and CDR2 YYREEE (reference sequence). The CDR3: CASSLGQETYNEQFF. CDR3 nucleotide sequence: TGTGCCAGCAGCTTAGGGCAGGAGACGTACAATGAGCAGTTCTTC.

Regarding this clone: The same CDR3 can be traced to other DNA sequences in this sample. The rearrangement links TRBV27 to TRBJ2-1; D call uncertain. CDR1 and CDR2 from the germline V gene are MNHEY and SMNVEV (reference sequence). This CDR3 contains 15 residues. V was cut by 3 bases and J by 0 bases, with 9 bases left in between. The CDR3 DNA reads as TGTGCCAGCAGTTTTGGGTCGAGCTCCTACAATGAGCAGTTCTTC. Translated: CASSFGSSSYNEQFF.

This rearrangement joins TRBV7-9 to TRBJ2-2; D not resolved. CDR3 length equals 14 residues. Germline V gene data show CDR1 as SEHNR and CDR2 as FQNEAQ (reference sequence). The V end was cut by 3 bases, the J end by 0 bases, with 5 bases between. The CDR3 spells CASSFSTNTGELFF. For the CDR3, the DNA is TGTGCCAGCAGCTTCAGTACGAACACCGGGGAGCTGTTTTTT.

V gene TRBV5-1 combines with J gene TRBJ2-2; 10 bases match TRBD1. Unmatched junction bases numbered 5, after V lost 2 bases and J lost 4 bases. Germline lookup yields CDR1 SGHRS and CDR2 YFSETQ. CDR3 length: 16 amino acids. CDR3 protein: CASSFGQGEGTGELFF. As DNA, the CDR3 is TGCGCCAGCAGCTTTGGACAGGGGGAGGGCACCGGGGAGCTGTTTTTT.

This clone showed up just a few times. The chain uses TRBV11-2 and TRBJ1-5; D ambiguous. This CDR3 has 14 residues. V lost 1 base and J lost 3, with 7 bases in between. Germline V gene data show CDR1 as SGHAT and CDR2 as FQNNGV. The CDR3 loop reads CASSLGQNNQPQHF. DNA for the CDR3: TGTGCCAGCAGCTTAGGCCAGAACAATCAGCCCCAGCATTTT.

The count of this clone is one. The chain recombines TRBV4-2 with TRBJ1-1; no firm D call. The CDR3 spans 15 residues. The V gene's germline CDR1 is LGHNA and CDR2 YNFKEQ. Trimming pared 0 bases from V and 2 bases from J, leaving 10 bases between. In DNA form, the CDR3 reads TGTGCCAGCAGCCAAGATCTCCACTTCAACACTGAAGCTTTCTTT. Its translation: CASSQDLHFNTEAFF.

The gene calls are TRBV2 and TRBJ2-1, with D perhaps matching TRBD1 or TRBD2 (5 bases each). Germline loops: CDR1 SNHLY, CDR2 FYNNEI. There are 13 residues in the CDR3. Trimming removed 11 bases at V and 3 bases at J, with 14 bases between. The chain's CDR3 is CALTGLLYNEQFF. In DNA form, the CDR3 reads TGTGCCTTAACGGGGCTACTCTACAATGAGCAGTTCTTC.

The chain joins TRBV2 to TRBJ2-7; D perhaps matches TRBD2 (6 bases). Germline CDR1 reads SNHLY; CDR2 reads FYNNEI. V lost 6 bases to trimming and J lost 6 bases, with 21 bases between them. The CDR3 contains 15 residues. The CDR3 DNA is TGTGCCAGCAGGGGGGAGGCCTCCGCCGCGGGCGAGCAGTACTTC. This translates into CASRGEASAAGEQYF.

V gene TRBV27 combines with J gene TRBJ1-2; no clear D gene. V was pared by 6 bases and J by 4 bases, with 18 bases between. This CDR3 is 15 amino acids long. CDR1 is MNHEY, CDR2 SMNVEV, per germline (reference sequence). The CDR3 DNA sequence: TGTGCCAGCAGCCCTAAAGCAACAGATTCCTATGGCTACACCTTC. Amino acids: CASSPKATDSYGYTF.

This clone was seen only once. For the CDR3, the DNA is TGTGCCAGCAGCTTGGGCGGGACACTTCTATCCCACGAGCAGTACTTC. Its translation: CASSLGGTLLSHEQYF. The V call is TRBV5-4, the J call TRBJ2-7; D assignment may be TRBD1 or TRBD2 (6 bases each). This CDR3 is 16 amino acids long. V lost 0 bases and J lost 5, with 18 bases in between. In germline, CDR1 is SGHNT, CDR2 YYREEE (reference sequence).